The source of this T cell receptor beta chain is a study of spatial heterogeneity in lung cancer. Study background: Alpha-chain sequences were consistently detected in smaller numbers than beta-chain sequences. Within raw reads, each unique TCR and UMI combination appeared on average more than ten times. The study, taken as a whole, reports: Within tumors, counts of expanded alpha and beta TCRs tracked tumor mutation counts.

This clonotype is categorized as medium-sized. Its antigen is still unknown. Regarding time point: sample taken at primary tumor resection. In each case, whole RNA from tumor, nontumor lung or frozen PBMC was sequenced unsorted. TCR cDNA molecules each had a unique molecular identifier. TCRdb used MiXCR to reprocess the 5' RACE reads, holding one entry per CDR3 protein. Of 3,000 or so distinct CDR3 sequences in the sample, 17% are singletons; the top ten hold 14%. CDR1 is KGHDR and CDR2 is SFDVKD in the germline V gene. The germline V and J ends were trimmed by 9 bases and 2 bases, with 8 bases remaining between them. This CDR3 spans 12 amino acids.

This sequence joins TRBV24-1 and TRBJ2-3, with D possibly TRBD2 on 6 matching bases. The source of this sequence is a male donor with early-stage non-small cell lung cancer. The sample consisted of lung tumor tissue, taken at surgery. CDR3 sequence reads: CATRDFTDTQYF. CDR3 nucleotide sequence: TGTGCCACCCGGGACTTCACAGATACGCAGTATTTT.